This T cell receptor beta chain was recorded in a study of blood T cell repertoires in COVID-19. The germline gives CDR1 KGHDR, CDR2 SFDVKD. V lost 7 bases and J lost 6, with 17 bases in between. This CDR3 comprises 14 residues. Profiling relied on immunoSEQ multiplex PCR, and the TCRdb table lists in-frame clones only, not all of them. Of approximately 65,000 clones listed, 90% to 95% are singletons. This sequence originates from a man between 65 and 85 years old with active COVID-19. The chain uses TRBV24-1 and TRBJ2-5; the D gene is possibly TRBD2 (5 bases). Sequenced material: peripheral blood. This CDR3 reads CATSGGESPKTQYF. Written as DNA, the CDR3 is TGTGCCACCAGCGGTGGGGAGTCGCCAAAGACCCAGTACTTC.